The 32 T cell receptor beta chains given below trace back to one sample, sequenced in a study of shared clonotypes between healthy human individuals. Libraries were prepared by immunoSEQ multiplex PCR; TCRdb keeps only in-frame clonotypes and omits some of them. The table shows 2.5 million or so clones, with about 92% occurring only once. The sample comprised naive CD4+ T cells sorted from blood. The subset: CD45RA+ positively selected. These TCRs come from a young man in good health.

J is TRBJ2-1 and V is TRBV2; 7 bases map to TRBD1. The CDR3 is 15 residues long. CDR1 is SNHLY and CDR2 is FYNNEI in the germline V gene. The ends lost 2 bases at V and 7 bases at J; junction bases unmatched: 8. In DNA form, the CDR3 reads TGTGCCAGCAGTGAACGCACAGGGGTCCTAAATGAGCAGTTCTTC. It codes for CASSERTGVLNEQFF.

This clone was found once. Mismatch with germline at one junction end may stem from a read error. The J gene is TRBJ2-5, the V gene TRBV28, with 7 bases aligning to TRBD1. The J call is in doubt because the DNA end fits TRBJ2-7 better. Per germline, CDR1 MDHEN and CDR2 SYDVKM. The CDR3 extends over 13 amino acids. The CDR3 DNA reads TGCCTAGCTACTGGCAGGGGGAAGTACGAGCAGTACTTC. It translates to CLATGRGKYEQYF.

J is TRBJ2-4 and V is TRBV28; 7 nucleotides line up with TRBD2. The length of the CDR3 is 14 residues. Trimming took 5 bases from V and 8 from J; bases not matched to a gene: 9. CDR1 and CDR2 from the germline V gene are MDHEN and SYDVKM. For the CDR3, the DNA is TGTGCCAGCAGTGGCCCGACTAGCTCCGACATTCAGTACTTC. Amino acids: CASSGPTSSDIQYF.

This clone was recorded once. This chain's CDR3 is CASSAMGAEGTEAFF. In DNA, the CDR3 is TGTGCCAGCAGCGCCATGGGGGCAGAGGGAACTGAAGCTTTCTTT. V is TRBV7-9 and J is TRBJ1-1; perhaps TRBD1 as D (6 bases). CDR1 SEHNR and CDR2 FQNEAQ come from the germline V gene (reference sequence). The length of the CDR3 is 15 residues. Trimming shortened V by 5 bases and J by 5 bases, and 18 bases separated the two germline ends.

This clone is a singleton in its sample. V usage is TRBV29-1 and J usage is TRBJ2-3; D gene uncertain. CDR1 SQVTM and CDR2 ANQGSEA come from the germline V gene. The ends were cut back, 3 bases at V and 1 base at J, with 17 bases in the middle. The CDR3 contains 16 residues. CDR3 loop: CSVDRFHGRGTDTQYF. The CDR3, as DNA: TGCAGCGTTGATCGATTTCACGGCCGGGGCACAGATACGCAGTATTTT.

The rearrangement joins TRBV6-6 to TRBJ2-7; perhaps TRBD1 as D (6 bases). Deletions cut 0 bases from V and 1 base from J, with 10 bases between. The CDR3 is 15 residues long. In germline, CDR1 is MNHNY, CDR2 SVGAGI (reference sequence). The CDR3 DNA reads as TGTGCCAGCAGTTACTCGAGAGACAGGTCCTACGAGCAGTACTTC. Translation: CASSYSRDRSYEQYF.

The chain is built from TRBV5-6 and TRBJ2-3, with TRBD1 matching over 12 bases. CDR1 and CDR2 from the germline V gene are SGHDT and YYEEEE. The CDR3 totals 18 residues. After removal of 0 bases from V and 7 bases from J, the junction contained 12 bases not matched to a gene. CDR3 DNA: TGTGCCAGCAGCTTGGTCACCCAATGGGGACAGGGGGCTAATACGCAGTATTTT. Amino acid sequence: CASSLVTQWGQGANTQYF.

The chain recombines TRBV6-5 with TRBJ2-7, with D maybe TRBD2 (6 bases). The CDR3 runs to 15 residues. The V gene's germline CDR1 is MNHEY and CDR2 SVGAGI. V was cut by 5 bases and J by 7 bases, with 21 bases left in between. CDR3 region: CASSHPGTTAGEQYF. The CDR3 DNA follows: TGTGCCAGCAGTCACCCCGGGACCACGGCGGGGGAGCAGTACTTC.

V gene TRBV19 combines with J gene TRBJ1-4; no clear D gene. V dropped 4 bases and J dropped 0 bases, with 12 bases sitting between them. CDR3 size: 16 residues. CDR1 is LNHDA, CDR2 SQIVND, per germline (reference sequence). CDR3 sequence (DNA): TGTGCCAGTAGTAAGGCTCCCCTTGCAACTAATGAAAAACTGTTTTTT. Translated, it gives CASSKAPLATNEKLFF.

The chain uses TRBV6-1 and TRBJ2-7; D is possibly TRBD1 (5 bases). This CDR3 is built from 13 residues. Germline V gives CDR1 MNHNS, CDR2 SASEGT. Trimming took off 7 bases at V and 3 bases at J, with 13 bases between the two ends. CDR3 DNA: TGTGCCAGCAACCAGGACATAATCTACGAGCAGTACTTC. Its translation is CASNQDIIYEQYF.

This rearrangement joins TRBV25-1 to TRBJ2-1, with 9 nucleotides matching TRBD1. The V segment lost 6 bases and the J segment 6 bases; nucleotides outside the gene matches: 9. CDR3 length equals 15 residues. Germline assignment: CDR1 MGHDK and CDR2 SYGVNS. The CDR3 DNA reads TGTGCCAGCAGAACATCGGACAGGGGCATCAATGAGCAGTTCTTC. As protein: CASRTSDRGINEQFF.

The genes are TRBV19 and TRBJ2-2, with no clear D. CDR3 length: 13 residues. In germline, CDR1 is LNHDA, CDR2 SQIVND (reference sequence). The V end was cut by 6 bases, the J end by 6 bases, with 11 bases between. The CDR3 spells CASRILGSGELFF. Written as DNA, the CDR3 is TGTGCCAGTAGGATTTTGGGGTCCGGGGAGCTGTTTTTT.

Concerning this clone: One end of the junction is discordant with germline, which a read error may explain. V usage is TRBV7-7 and J usage is TRBJ2-7; 9 nucleotides line up with TRBD2. The germline V gene has CDR1 SSHAT and CDR2 FNYEAQ (reference sequence). The CDR3 extends over 18 amino acids. The CDR3: CASSFFGGLAFSSYEQYF. In DNA, the CDR3 is TGTGCTAGCAGCTTCTTTGGAGGACTAGCGTTTAGCTCCTACGAGCAGTACTTC.

The CDR3 DNA reads as TGCAGCGTTGATGCCAGCGGGAGCCGAGAGACCCAGTACTTC. Amino acids: CSVDASGSRETQYF. The V call is TRBV29-1, the J call TRBJ2-5; 8 nucleotides align to TRBD2. Germline-derived CDR1 and CDR2 are SQVTM and ANQGSEA. The CDR3 loop spans 14 amino acids. V lost 3 bases and J lost 4; bases outside the gene matches: 7.

The CDR3 DNA reads TGTGCCAGCAGTTTAAGGAATTGGATCTATGGCTACACCTTC. Amino acid sequence: CASSLRNWIYGYTF. The rearrangement uses TRBV28 and TRBJ1-2; D is unresolved. This CDR3 has 14 residues. V was trimmed by 2 bases and J by 4 bases, leaving 11 bases between them. CDR1 and CDR2 (germline): MDHEN, SYDVKM.

The chain recombines TRBV28 with TRBJ2-7, with TRBD1 matching over 7 bases. J lost 3 bases, V lost 7 bases, and 3 bases had no gene match. The CDR3 consists of 12 residues. The V gene's germline CDR1 is MDHEN and CDR2 SYDVKM. CDR3 in amino acids: CASTRGYYEQYF. The CDR3 DNA reads as TGTGCCAGCACCAGGGGGTACTACGAGCAGTACTTC.

This chain connects TRBV9 to TRBJ2-7, with TRBD2 matching over 10 bases. Germline CDR1 reads SGDLS; CDR2 reads YYNGEE. Germline trimming cut 0 bases from V and 2 bases from J; bases unmatched to any gene: 5. This CDR3 spans 16 amino acids. The CDR3 sequence is CASSVDGLAGAYEQYF. The CDR3 region has the DNA TGTGCCAGCAGCGTAGATGGGCTAGCGGGGGCCTACGAGCAGTACTTC. The variable domain in full, with the rest retrieved from reference TRBV9 and TRBJ2-7, is DSGVTQTPKHLITATGQRVTLRCSPRSGDLSVYWYQQSLDQGLQFLIQYYNGEERAKGNILERFSAQQFPDLHSELNLSSLELGDSALYFCASSVDGLAGAYEQYFGPGTRLTVT.

The chain is built from TRBV30 and TRBJ1-4; 7 positions match TRBD1. V lost 2 bases and J lost 7; bases outside the gene matches: 7. The CDR3 runs to 14 residues. The V gene's germline CDR1 is GTSNPN and CDR2 SVGIG (reference sequence). The CDR3, as DNA: TGTGCCTGGAGTAGACAGGGAGGGAGTGAAAAACTGTTTTTT. This sequence encodes CAWSRQGGSEKLFF. The full variable domain, with the rest looked up from reference TRBV30 and TRBJ1-4, is SQTIHQWPATLVQPVGSPLSLECTVEGTSNPNLYWYRQAAGRGLQLLFYSVGIGQISSEVPQNLSASRPQDRQFILSSKKLLLSDSGFYLCAWSRQGGSEKLFFGSGTQLSVL.

This chain uses TRBV12-2 with TRBJ1-4. TRBV12-2 is labeled a pseudogene. The CDR3 length is 16 residues. The CDR3 coding sequence is TGTGCAAGTCGCCCCTGGAGTCGGGGTGCCAATGAAAAACTGTTTTTT. It yields the protein CASRPWSRGANEKLFF.

On this clone itself: The sample carries other DNA sequences with the same CDR3. The rearrangement joins TRBV11-3 to TRBJ2-7, with a weak D call TRBD2 (6 bases). CDR1 and CDR2 from the germline V gene are SGHNT and YENEEA. The CDR3 covers 13 residues. Deletions cut 5 bases from V and 3 bases from J, with 11 bases between. The CDR3 coding sequence is TGTGCCAGCAGCCTGGGAGGAGGCTACGAGCAGTACTTC. It codes for CASSLGGGYEQYF.

This clone was seen only once. The chain carries TRBV9 and TRBJ1-5; no reliable D call. Between the trimmed V and J ends, which lost 0 bases and 0 bases, there was a span of 4 bases. The length of the CDR3 is 14 residues. Per the germline V gene, CDR1 is SGDLS and CDR2 is YYNGEE. Written as DNA, the CDR3 is TGTGCCAGCAGCGTAGTGGATAGCAATCAGCCCCAGCATTTT. Its protein product is CASSVVDSNQPQHF.

This clone was seen once. This chain uses TRBV5-6 with TRBJ1-5, with TRBD1 as a possible D gene (5 bases). The CDR3 length is 16 residues. V dropped 4 bases and J dropped 1 base, with 15 bases sitting between them. Looked up from germline, CDR1 is SGHDT and CDR2 is YYEEEE. The CDR3 spells CASSRAGQMSNQPQHF. In nucleotides, the CDR3 is TGTGCCAGCAGCCGCGCGGGGCAGATGAGCAATCAGCCCCAGCATTTT.

The chain combines TRBV2 with TRBJ1-2, with D perhaps matching TRBD1 (5 bases). V shed 4 bases and J shed 7 bases, with 10 bases lying between them. CDR1 is SNHLY and CDR2 is FYNNEI in the germline V gene. The CDR3 has 12 amino acids. The CDR3 DNA reads TGTGCCAGCAGTGGAACAGGAATTGGCTACACCTTC. It specifies CASSGTGIGYTF.

The chain recombines TRBV18 with TRBJ1-2, with no clear D. Between the trimmed V and J ends, which lost 3 bases and 4 bases, there was a span of 15 bases. The CDR3 length is 15 residues. CDR1 KGHSH and CDR2 LQKENI come from the germline V gene. DNA of the CDR3: TGTGCCAGCTCACCCCGAGACGATTCCCTCTATGGCTACACCTTC. Protein sequence: CASSPRDDSLYGYTF.

Worth noting for this clone: The same CDR3 arises from other DNA sequences in this sample as well. This rearrangement joins TRBV9 to TRBJ1-3; 9 bases agree with TRBD1. The CDR3 covers 14 residues. Germline CDR1 and CDR2: SGDLS and YYNGEE. Germline trimming cut 2 bases from V and 4 bases from J; bases unmatched to any gene: 1. The CDR3 region is CASSVGTGGNTIYF. The CDR3 DNA follows: TGTGCCAGCAGCGTCGGGACAGGGGGAAACACCATATATTTT.

The J gene is TRBJ1-1, the V gene TRBV6-4; the match to TRBD1 covers 9 bases. CDR1 is MRHNA and CDR2 is SNTAGT in the germline V gene. This CDR3 is built from 14 residues. With V trimmed by 3 bases and J by 9 bases, 8 bases remained unmatched. For the CDR3, the DNA is TGTGCCAGCAGTGAGACGTCGGGACAGGGTAAAGCTTTCTTT. Protein: CASSETSGQGKAFF.

V gene TRBV9 combines with J gene TRBJ1-5; 8 nucleotides agree with TRBD1. The CDR3 sequence is 15 residues long. V gave up 3 bases and J gave up 3 bases; unmatched junction bases: 5. Per the germline V gene, CDR1 is SGDLS and CDR2 is YYNGEE. The CDR3 region is CASSADRGDNQPQHF. DNA for the CDR3: TGTGCCAGCAGCGCAGACAGGGGAGACAATCAGCCCCAGCATTTT. The full variable domain, rest sourced from reference TRBV9 and TRBJ1-5, is DSGVTQTPKHLITATGQRVTLRCSPRSGDLSVYWYQQSLDQGLQFLIQYYNGEERAKGNILERFSAQQFPDLHSELNLSSLELGDSALYFCASSADRGDNQPQHFGDGTRLSIL.

This clone showed up just once. The rearrangement links TRBV5-1 to TRBJ2-7, with TRBD2 matching 8 bases. V dropped 7 bases and J dropped 7; count of bases not matched to a gene: 10. Germline V CDR1 and CDR2: SGHRS, YFSETQ. This CDR3 has 13 residues. The DNA of the CDR3 is TGCGCCAGCTCAGAGGTAGCGGGGCTAGAGCAGTACTTC. This codes for CASSEVAGLEQYF.

V and J are TRBV2 and TRBJ1-6; TRBD1 is a possible D gene (5 bases). The CDR3 has 13 residues. The germline V gene encodes CDR1 SNHLY and CDR2 FYNNEI. The V and J ends lost 6 bases and 7 bases respectively, with 10 bases between them. The CDR3 loop is CASRQVVNSPLHF. As DNA, the CDR3 is TGTGCCAGCAGACAGGTTGTAAATTCACCCCTCCACTTT.

The chain is built from TRBV18 and TRBJ2-7, with D perhaps matching TRBD1 (7 bases). This CDR3 comprises 15 residues. V lost 2 bases and J lost 3, with 14 bases in between. Germline V gene lookup returns CDR1 KGHSH and CDR2 LQKENI. CDR3 in DNA: TGTGCCAGCTCACCAGGCAGGGGGGTTCACTACGAGCAGTACTTC. Translated, it gives CASSPGRGVHYEQYF.

The CDR3 DNA is TGTGCCAGCGGATCCCCAGGGAGGGGGACGAACACCGGGGAGCTGTTTTTT. This encodes CASGSPGRGTNTGELFF. J is TRBJ2-2 and V is TRBV5-4, with a tentative D call TRBD2 (7 bases). CDR1 and CDR2 from the germline V gene are SGHNT and YYREEE (reference sequence). The CDR3 consists of 17 residues. V was trimmed by 7 bases and J by 0 bases, leaving 19 bases between them.

With regard to this clone: At the DNA level, this CDR3 is encoded by other sequences in the same sample as well. The rearrangement uses TRBV10-3 and TRBJ1-1; possible D gene TRBD1, 5 bases. The CDR3 has 14 amino acids. Trimming pared 3 bases from V and 0 bases from J, leaving 8 bases between. Per germline, CDR1 ENHRY and CDR2 SYGVKD. The CDR3 nucleotides read TGTGCCATCAGTGACGGGACTCTGAACACTGAAGCTTTCTTT. Translating gives CAISDGTLNTEAFF.